This T cell receptor (beta chain) originates from a study of shared clonotypes between healthy human individuals. Notes on the study in general: Memory subsets generally showed lower estimated richness than naive subsets. About 4.5% of naive CD4 clonotypes were common to several donors. Generation probability values for non-shared clonotypes were lower than those for clonotypes shared by all four donors.

Under the authors' procedure: In the immunoSEQ data, sequences were junction-only and lacked quality scores, so filtering differed. The protocol was immunoSEQ multiplex PCR, while the TCRdb copy is restricted to in-frame clones and leaves out a portion. V, J and clone size were drawn from that table, and D and trimming were deduced from the DNA. The table has millions of clones, under 95% seen once. A word on this clone: What it binds is not known.

Naive CD8 cells lacked CD45RO and underwent positive selection for CCR7, leaving out terminally differentiated effector memory CD45RA+ cells. From germline, CDR1 is KGHSH and CDR2 LQKENI. V gave up 1 base and J gave up 1 base, with 4 bases separating them. The CDR3 runs to 13 residues. This TCR was sampled from a young man in good health. Some clones in this sample may be carry-over from other donors' samples. The chain joins TRBV18 to TRBJ2-5, with D unclear. Sequenced: naive CD8+ T cells from PBMCs. As DNA, the CDR3 is TGTGCCAGCTCACCACTGCTCCAAGAGACCCAGTACTTC. Protein product: CASSPLLQETQYF.